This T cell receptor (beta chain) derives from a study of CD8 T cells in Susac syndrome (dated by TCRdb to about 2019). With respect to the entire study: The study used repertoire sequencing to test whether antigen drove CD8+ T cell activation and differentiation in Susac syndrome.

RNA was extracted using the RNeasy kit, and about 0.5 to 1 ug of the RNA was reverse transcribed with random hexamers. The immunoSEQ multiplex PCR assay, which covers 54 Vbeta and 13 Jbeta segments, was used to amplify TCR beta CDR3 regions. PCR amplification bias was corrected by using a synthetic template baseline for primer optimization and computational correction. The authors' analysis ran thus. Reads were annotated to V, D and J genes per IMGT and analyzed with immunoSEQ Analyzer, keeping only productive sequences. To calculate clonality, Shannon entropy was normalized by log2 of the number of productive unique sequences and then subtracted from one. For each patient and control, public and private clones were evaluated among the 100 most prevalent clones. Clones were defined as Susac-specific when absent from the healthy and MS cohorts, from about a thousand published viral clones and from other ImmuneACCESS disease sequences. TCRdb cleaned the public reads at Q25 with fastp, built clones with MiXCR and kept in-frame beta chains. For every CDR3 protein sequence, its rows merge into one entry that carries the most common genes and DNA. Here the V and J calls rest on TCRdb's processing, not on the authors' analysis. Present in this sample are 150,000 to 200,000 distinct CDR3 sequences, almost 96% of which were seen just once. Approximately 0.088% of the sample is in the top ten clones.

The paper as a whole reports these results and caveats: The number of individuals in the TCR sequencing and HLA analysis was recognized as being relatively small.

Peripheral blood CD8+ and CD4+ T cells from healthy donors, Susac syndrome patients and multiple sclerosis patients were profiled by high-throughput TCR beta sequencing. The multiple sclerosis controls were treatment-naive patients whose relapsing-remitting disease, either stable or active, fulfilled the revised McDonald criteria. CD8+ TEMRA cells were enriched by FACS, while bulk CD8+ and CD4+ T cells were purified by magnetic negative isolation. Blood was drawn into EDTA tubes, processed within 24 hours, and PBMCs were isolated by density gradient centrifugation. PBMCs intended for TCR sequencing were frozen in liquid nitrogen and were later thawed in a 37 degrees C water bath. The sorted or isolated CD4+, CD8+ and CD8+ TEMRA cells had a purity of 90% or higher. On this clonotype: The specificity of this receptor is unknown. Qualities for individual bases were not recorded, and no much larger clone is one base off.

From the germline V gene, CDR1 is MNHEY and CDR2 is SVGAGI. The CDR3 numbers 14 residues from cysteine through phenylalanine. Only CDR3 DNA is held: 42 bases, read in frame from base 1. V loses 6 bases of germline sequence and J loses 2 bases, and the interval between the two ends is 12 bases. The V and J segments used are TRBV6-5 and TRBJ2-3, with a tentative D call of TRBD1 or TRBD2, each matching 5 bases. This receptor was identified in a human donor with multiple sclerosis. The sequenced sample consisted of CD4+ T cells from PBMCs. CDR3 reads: CASRARGNTDTQYF. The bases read TGTGCCAGCAGGGCCCGGGGCAACACAGATACGCAGTATTTT.